A single sample gave rise to the 12 T cell receptor beta chains below, sequenced in a study of T cells after yellow fever vaccination. Using its own MiXCR run on the 5' RACE reads, TCRdb lists one record per CDR3 protein. The sample contains 250,000 or so distinct CDR3 sequences, less than 9% of which appear only once. Sequenced here: CD4+ T cells sorted from PBMCs, sampled 15 days after the yellow fever booster vaccination. All receptors come from a man aged 25-45 years who received the YFV17D yellow fever vaccine.

This clonotype was recorded a few times. V gene TRBV3-1 combines with J gene TRBJ1-5, with D maybe TRBD1 (6 bases). CDR1 and CDR2 (germline): LGHDT, YNNKEL (reference sequence). The CDR3 has 17 residues. V lost 0 bases to trimming and J lost 3 bases, with 15 bases between them. The CDR3 coding sequence is TGTGCCAGCAGCCAAGATGTGGGGGCTGGCAACAATCAGCCCCAGCATTTT. Translating gives CASSQDVGAGNNQPQHF.

This clonotype was seen only a few times. The V gene is TRBV7-2, the J gene TRBJ1-4; 11 bases are a match to TRBD1. Trimming took 5 bases from V and 8 from J; bases not matched to a gene: 13. Germline CDR1 is SGHTA and CDR2 is FQGNSA. The CDR3 length is 17 residues. The CDR3 loop reads CASSKRGSWTGGEKLFF. DNA for the CDR3: TGTGCCAGCAGCAAAAGAGGCTCCTGGACAGGGGGCGAAAAACTGTTTTTT.

The chain has TRBV12-3 or TRBV12-4 and TRBJ2-2, with a possible D match to TRBD1 (6 bases). The CDR3 consists of 16 residues. Trimming left V 8 bases short and J 7 bases short, with 23 bases between. Written as DNA, the CDR3 is TGTGCCAGCTTTCATCTTAGGGGGAGCAGCATCGGGGAGCTGTTTTTT. Protein product: CASFHLRGSSIGELFF.

This clonotype was counted many times. The genes are TRBV5-1 and TRBJ2-3; 8 bases are shared with TRBD2. Germline loops: CDR1 SGHRS, CDR2 YFSETQ. V was pared by 6 bases and J by 4 bases, with 7 bases of the junction left unmatched. The CDR3 has 14 residues. The CDR3 region is CASKEIAGSDTQYF. In DNA form, the CDR3 reads TGCGCCAGCAAAGAAATAGCGGGGTCAGATACGCAGTATTTT.

Many counts were recorded for this clonotype. The chain links TRBV20-1 to TRBJ2-4; D is perhaps TRBD2 (5 bases). The CDR3 has 14 amino acids. V was clipped by 5 bases and J by 0 bases, with 11 bases between them. In germline, CDR1 is DFQATT, CDR2 SNEGSKA (reference sequence). This CDR3 reads CSAHRDVAKNIQYF. The CDR3 DNA reads TGCAGTGCTCACCGGGATGTAGCCAAAAACATTCAGTACTTC.

This clonotype was seen many times. The V call is TRBV29-1, the J call TRBJ2-1; D is possibly TRBD2 (5 bases). The CDR3 extends over 12 amino acids. Germline V gene data show CDR1 as SQVTM and CDR2 as ANQGSEA. Trimming pared 8 bases from V and 2 bases from J, leaving 10 bases between. In DNA, the CDR3 is TGCAGCAAAACCGGGACCTACAATGAGCAGTTCTTC. This gives the protein CSKTGTYNEQFF.

In this sample, this clonotype turned up a few times. The chain links TRBV4-2 to TRBJ2-1; D is perhaps TRBD1 (6 bases). Germline CDR1 and CDR2: LGHNA and YNFKEQ. The germline V and J ends were trimmed by 4 bases and 7 bases, with 8 bases remaining between them. CDR3 size: 12 residues. DNA of the CDR3: TGTGCCAGCAGCCGTCAGGGGAATGAGCAGTTCTTC. Its protein product is CASSRQGNEQFF.

This clonotype appeared many times. V usage is TRBV7-2 and J usage is TRBJ1-1, with TRBD1 matching 9 bases. Germline lookup yields CDR1 SGHTA and CDR2 FQGNSA. With 3 bases clipped from V and 5 bases from J, the junction kept 4 bases outside the gene matches. The CDR3 covers 14 residues. CDR3 in amino acids: CASSLRTGETEAFF. The CDR3 DNA sequence: TGTGCCAGCAGCTTGCGGACAGGGGAAACTGAAGCTTTCTTT.

This clonotype was observed a few times. The J gene is TRBJ2-1, the V gene TRBV6-1, with D possibly being TRBD1 (5 bases). Trimming cost V 5 bases and J 8 bases, with 13 bases left between them. This CDR3 region has 13 residues. In germline, CDR1 is MNHNS, CDR2 SASEGT. CDR3 nucleotides: TGTGCCAGCAGTCTAGGCAGGGATTATGAGCAGTTCTTC. Protein product: CASSLGRDYEQFF.

The rearrangement uses TRBV3-1 and TRBJ2-1; 10 positions match TRBD2. There are 14 residues in the CDR3. Germline CDR1 LGHDT, CDR2 YNNKEL (reference sequence). Trimming cost V 5 bases and J 3 bases; bases outside gene matches: 1. The CDR3 DNA is TGTGCCAGCAGCATAGCGGGAGGCTACAATGAGCAGTTCTTC. Residues: CASSIAGGYNEQFF.

This clonotype appeared a few times. This chain links TRBV29-1 with TRBJ2-1; no reliable D call. The V and J ends lost 7 bases and 5 bases respectively, with 9 bases between them. Germline loops: CDR1 SQVTM, CDR2 ANQGSEA. This CDR3 region has 11 residues. This CDR3 is CSGSGDNEQFF. The CDR3 coding sequence is TGCAGCGGTAGTGGGGACAATGAGCAGTTCTTC.

This CDR3 is CSARAAAREPYEQYF. In nucleotides, the CDR3 is TGCAGTGCTAGGGCGGCCGCCCGGGAGCCCTACGAGCAGTACTTC. V usage is TRBV20-1 and J usage is TRBJ2-7; a weak D match, TRBD2 (6 bases). The CDR3 consists of 15 residues. Germline CDR1 and CDR2: DFQATT and SNEGSKA (reference sequence). V was trimmed by 3 bases and J by 2 bases, leaving 17 bases between them.